These 5 T cell receptor beta chains came from one sample sequenced in a study of blood T cell repertoires in COVID-19. Generated by immunoSEQ multiplex PCR, the TCRdb table keeps only in-frame clones and is missing some. Among approximately 390,000 clones, around 91% were seen once, and the ten largest hold 6.5% to 7%. Sample: peripheral blood. These receptor sequences come from a man between 18 and 35 years old with active or convalescent COVID-19.

This CDR3 reads CASSWRAYNEQFF. The CDR3 DNA is TGCGCCAGCAGCTGGAGGGCCTACAATGAGCAGTTCTTC. The chain couples TRBV5-1 to TRBJ2-1, with TRBD2 as a possible D gene (6 bases). Trimming pared 3 bases from V and 2 bases from J, leaving 6 bases between. Per germline, CDR1 SGHRS and CDR2 YFSETQ. This CDR3 contains 13 residues.

The J gene is TRBJ1-3, the V gene TRBV5-1; maybe TRBD1 (5 bases). The V gene lost 2 bases and the J gene lost 3 bases, with 9 bases spanning the gap. Germline CDR1 and CDR2: SGHRS and YFSETQ. The CDR3 is 14 amino acids. CDR3 sequence: CASSFQGHGNTIYF. CDR3 sequence (DNA): TGCGCCAGCAGCTTCCAGGGCCATGGAAACACCATATATTTT. The whole variable domain, remainder taken from reference TRBV5-1 and TRBJ1-3, is KAGVTQTPRYLIKTRGQQVTLSCSPISGHRSVSWYQQTPGQGLQFLFEYFSETQRNKGNFPGRFSGRQFSNSRSEMNVSTLELGDSALYLCASSFQGHGNTIYFGEGSWLTVV.

The rearrangement links TRBV9 to TRBJ2-5; 13 bases are shared with TRBD2. From germline, CDR1 is SGDLS and CDR2 YYNGEE. The CDR3 runs to 18 residues. The J segment lost 2 bases and the V segment lost 3 bases, leaving 10 bases of the junction unmatched. CDR3 region: CASSARLAGGGRQETQYF. DNA of the CDR3: TGTGCCAGCAGCGCGCGACTAGCGGGAGGTGGGCGGCAAGAGACCCAGTACTTC.

This chain joins TRBV2 and TRBJ2-7, with TRBD2 identical over 10 bases. This CDR3 region has 14 residues. Germline values: CDR1 SNHLY, CDR2 FYNNEI. V gave up 4 bases and J gave up 8 bases; unmatched junction bases: 8. The CDR3 bases are TGTGCCAGCAGTGGAGATCTAGCGGGAGCTCAGCAGTACTTC. This codes for CASSGDLAGAQQYF.

The gene calls are TRBV6-6 and TRBJ1-1, with TRBD1 matching over 7 bases. This CDR3 region has 14 residues. Germline V gene sequence: CDR1 MNHNY, CDR2 SVGAGI (reference sequence). Trimming cost V 4 bases and J 4 bases; bases outside gene matches: 6. Here the CDR3 DNA reads TGTGCCAGCAGTTTAGACAGGGCTGCCACTGAAGCTTTCTTT. Protein sequence: CASSLDRAATEAFF.